This record concerns one TCR beta chain sequence. Antigen unknown. The CDR3 runs to 15 residues. Trimming shortened V by 1 base and J by 0 bases, and 10 bases separated the two germline ends. CDR1 is SGHTA, CDR2 FQGNSA, per germline. Time point defined: persistent/refractory GD, antithyroid drugs over 5 years with positive TRAb. The TCR library used RNA extracted from PBMCs. Graves' disease diagnoses used American Thyroid Association guidelines. The sample is drawn from a study of regulatory T cells in long-lasting Graves disease. Study-level points and caveats: Because few samples were included, accuracy may have been lower. Researchers reported studying only peripheral blood, not thyroid tissue.

Building the TCR beta libraries relied on iRepertoire HTBI primers, and CDR3 regions underwent Arm-PCR. TCRdb used MiXCR to reprocess the multiplex PCR reads, holding one entry per CDR3 protein. The sample consists of approximately 400,000 distinct CDR3 sequences, around 24% of them appearing once. The chain recombines TRBV7-2 with TRBJ2-7, with D possibly being TRBD1 (6 bases). The origin of this receptor is a female donor with Graves disease. This sample comprised peripheral blood mononuclear cells (PBMCs), obtained when the disease was refractory, from a patient treated with antithyroid drugs. CDR3 amino acids: CASSLVQGSSYEQYF. The DNA for the CDR3 is TGTGCCAGCAGCTTAGTGCAGGGGAGCTCCTACGAGCAGTACTTC.